This T cell receptor beta chain comes out of a study of T cell responses to AZD1222 COVID-19 vaccine. TCRdb's table, derived via immunoSEQ multiplex PCR, lists solely in-frame clones and lacks some. This sample has just over 90,000 clones, with roughly nine tenths found just once. Investigators merged groups given second doses at roughly 4 or roughly 12 weeks. Study-wide results and caveats: Most donors were white British and more were female, and clonal diversity was possibly underestimated. Only five or six individuals given AZD1222 were seropositive at baseline.

Germline assignment: CDR1 SGHAT and CDR2 FQNNGV. The CDR3 has 16 residues. J lost 2 bases, V lost 5 bases, and 5 bases had no gene match. Concerning this clone: The antigen remains unidentified.

Sequencing was performed on peripheral blood, taken 28 days after the second AZD1222 dose. The rearrangement joins TRBV11-2 to TRBJ2-3; 12 positions agree with TRBD2. The sequence was obtained from an adult who received the AZD1222 COVID-19 vaccine. CDR3 DNA sequence: TGTGCCAGCAGCCGGCTAGCGGGAGGGAACACAGATACGCAGTATTTT. This encodes CASSRLAGGNTDTQYF.